Each of the 27 T cell receptor beta chains below was sequenced from the same sample in a study of identical twins. MiXCR, applied by TCRdb to the 5' RACE reads, yields one record per CDR3 protein. The table lists a few hundred thousand distinct CDR3 sequences, around 8% of them singletons. These data were also reused for a study on yellow fever vaccine responses in identical twins.

Sequenced: CD8+ T cells sorted from blood. The receptors shown here come from a woman between 18 and 30 years old in good health.

This clonotype has only a few counts. This rearrangement joins TRBV27 to TRBJ1-5, with 7 bases that match TRBD1. This CDR3 has 18 residues. V gave up 4 bases and J gave up 0 bases; unmatched junction bases: 12. In germline, CDR1 is MNHEY, CDR2 SMNVEV (reference sequence). The CDR3 sequence is CASSSPHTGENSNQPQHF. CDR3 nucleotides: TGTGCCAGCAGTTCACCTCATACAGGGGAAAATAGCAATCAGCCCCAGCATTTT.

This chain connects TRBV6-5 to TRBJ1-1, with D uncertain. This CDR3 contains 16 residues. In germline, CDR1 is MNHEY, CDR2 SVGAGI. Trimming removed 0 bases at V and 1 base at J, with 12 bases between. The CDR3: CASSYSMRFGNTEAFF. The DNA for the CDR3 is TGTGCCAGCAGTTACTCGATGAGGTTTGGGAACACTGAAGCTTTCTTT.

The sample holds many counts of this clonotype. The chain is built from TRBV29-1 and TRBJ1-1; TRBD1 aligns across 7 bases. Germline-derived CDR1 and CDR2 are SQVTM and ANQGSEA. Trimming at V came to 5 bases and at J to 1 base, leaving 4 bases not matched to a gene. There are 13 residues in the CDR3. In nucleotides, the CDR3 is TGCAGCGTTAGACAGGGATGGAACACTGAAGCTTTCTTT. It codes for CSVRQGWNTEAFF.

J is TRBJ2-2 and V is TRBV4-3; D ambiguous. Per germline, CDR1 LGHNA and CDR2 YSLEER. V dropped 0 bases and J dropped 6 bases, with 11 bases sitting between them. The CDR3 length is 15 residues. Here the CDR3 reads CASSQDRSWAGELFF. CDR3 sequence (DNA): TGCGCCAGCAGCCAAGATCGAAGTTGGGCCGGGGAGCTGTTTTTT.

The genes are TRBV7-9 and TRBJ2-7; either TRBD1 or TRBD2 may supply D (5 bases each). There are 17 residues in the CDR3. V dropped 6 bases and J dropped 0 bases, with 21 bases sitting between them. Germline CDR1 is SEHNR and CDR2 is FQNEAQ (reference sequence). CDR3 residues: CASRFLSTGTDSYEQYF. For the CDR3, the DNA is TGTGCCAGCAGGTTCCTCTCAACCGGGACGGACTCCTACGAGCAGTACTTC. Together with reference TRBV7-9 and TRBJ2-7, the CDR3 gives the full variable domain: DTGVSQNPRHKITKRGQNVTFRCDPISEHNRLYWYRQTLGQGPEFLTYFQNEAQLEKSRLLSDRFSAERPKGSFSTLEIQRTEQGDSAMYLCASRFLSTGTDSYEQYFGPGTRLTVT.

The chain joins TRBV10-2 to TRBJ2-7, with D perhaps matching TRBD1 or TRBD2 (6 bases each). V was clipped by 3 bases and J by 6 bases, with 15 bases between them. The length of the CDR3 is 14 residues. Germline assignment: CDR1 WSHSY and CDR2 SAAADI. The DNA for the CDR3 is TGCGCCAGCAGTGATCCGGCCAGGGGAGGCGAGCAGTACTTC. Translation gives CASSDPARGGEQYF.

This clonotype showed up just a few times. The rearrangement links TRBV20-1 to TRBJ2-7; 8 nucleotides agree with TRBD1. The CDR3 covers 15 residues. Germline loops: CDR1 DFQATT, CDR2 SNEGSKA (reference sequence). The trim removed 2 bases at V and 2 bases at J, leaving 8 bases unmatched. The CDR3 nucleotides read TGCAGTGCTAGAATCAGGGACAGGCCCCCCTACGAGCAGTACTTC. This encodes CSARIRDRPPYEQYF.

This clonotype was seen a handful of times. V is TRBV29-1 and J is TRBJ2-1, with D perhaps matching TRBD1 or TRBD2 (5 bases each). V was shortened by 6 bases and J by 9 bases, with 21 bases between the two germline ends. CDR3 length: 14 amino acids. Germline CDR1 reads SQVTM; CDR2 reads ANQGSEA. This CDR3 reads CSVPGTGGLGEQFF. The CDR3 bases are TGCAGCGTCCCTGGGACCGGCGGATTAGGTGAGCAGTTCTTC.

This clonotype was observed a handful of times. The chain is built from TRBV6-2 or TRBV6-3 and TRBJ2-1; 8 bases are shared with TRBD2. The CDR3 contains 15 residues. CDR1 is MNHEY and CDR2 is SVGEGT in the germline V gene. The V gene end was trimmed by 6 bases and the J gene end by 3 bases; junction bases not matched to a gene: 7. The CDR3 is CASRTGTRGYNEQFF. CDR3 DNA: TGTGCCAGCAGAACCGGGACTAGAGGCTACAATGAGCAGTTCTTC.

There are many counts of this clonotype. V and J are TRBV4-2 and TRBJ2-1; D is perhaps TRBD2 (6 bases). V dropped 0 bases and J dropped 4 bases, with 13 bases sitting between them. Germline CDR1 reads LGHNA; CDR2 reads YNFKEQ. This CDR3 has 16 amino acids. The CDR3: CASSQEGTPAYNEQFF. CDR3 nucleotide sequence: TGTGCCAGCAGCCAAGAAGGGACTCCGGCTTACAATGAGCAGTTCTTC.

This clonotype has at least ten counts. V is TRBV7-9 and J is TRBJ2-1; no firm D call. This CDR3 region has 15 residues. Trimming cost V 2 bases and J 2 bases, with 10 bases left between them. In germline, CDR1 is SEHNR, CDR2 FQNEAQ (reference sequence). The CDR3 spells CASSLRTDTYNEQFF. The CDR3 region has the DNA TGTGCCAGCAGCTTAAGGACGGATACCTACAATGAGCAGTTCTTC.

Only a few counts were recorded for this clonotype. This chain uses TRBV12-3 or TRBV12-4 with TRBJ2-3, with D tentatively TRBD1 (7 bases). CDR3 length: 18 residues. Trimming stripped 5 bases from V and 6 bases from J, with 27 bases between. The chain's CDR3 is CASSPRTGRRGVEDTQYF. In DNA form, the CDR3 reads TGTGCCAGCAGTCCCCGGACAGGCCGGCGGGGAGTTGAGGATACGCAGTATTTT.

This clonotype turned up a few times. The rearrangement joins TRBV5-6 to TRBJ2-7; 9 bases agree with TRBD2. The germline V gene has CDR1 SGHDT and CDR2 YYEEEE. CDR3 length: 14 amino acids. Unmatched junction bases numbered 4, after V lost 4 bases and J lost 2 bases. This CDR3 reads CASSPSGAPYEQYF. The DNA for the CDR3 is TGTGCCAGCAGCCCTAGCGGGGCGCCCTACGAGCAGTACTTC. Together with reference TRBV5-6 and TRBJ2-7, the CDR3 gives the full variable domain: DAGVTQSPTHLIKTRGQQVTLRCSPKSGHDTVSWYQQALGQGPQFIFQYYEEEERQRGNFPDRFSGHQFPNYSSELNVNALLLGDSALYLCASSPSGAPYEQYFGPGTRLTVT.

This clonotype was observed at least ten times. The chain joins TRBV4-3 to TRBJ2-3; 7 nucleotides align to TRBD2. This CDR3 has 16 amino acids. Per the germline V gene, CDR1 is LGHNA and CDR2 is YSLEER. The J segment lost 4 bases and the V segment lost 3 bases, leaving 10 bases of the junction unmatched. The DNA for the CDR3 is TGCGCCAGCAGCCACCCCGGCGGGAGTGATCCAGATACGCAGTATTTT. Its protein product is CASSHPGGSDPDTQYF.

This chain uses TRBV20-1 with TRBJ2-7; TRBD1 agrees at 9 bases. Germline V gene lookup returns CDR1 DFQATT and CDR2 SNEGSKA (reference sequence). With 2 bases clipped from V and 5 bases from J, the junction kept 13 bases outside the gene matches. The CDR3 loop spans 16 amino acids. In DNA form, the CDR3 reads TGCAGTGCTAGACCATCCTTCGGACAGGGGCTCCACGAGCAGTACTTC. This encodes CSARPSFGQGLHEQYF.

This clonotype was counted between two and nine times. V and J are TRBV3-1 and TRBJ1-4; D is uncertain. V was shortened by 0 bases and J by 2 bases, with 10 bases between the two germline ends. Germline CDR1 and CDR2: LGHDT and YNNKEL (reference sequence). CDR3 size: 16 residues. DNA of the CDR3: TGTGCCAGCAGCCAAGAATCAACGGTCACTAATGAAAAACTGTTTTTT. Protein sequence: CASSQESTVTNEKLFF.

This clonotype was counted between two and nine times. The V gene is TRBV7-9, the J gene TRBJ2-7; 13 bases agree with TRBD2. Per germline, CDR1 SEHNR and CDR2 FQNEAQ (reference sequence). Trimming took 5 bases from V and 2 from J; bases not matched to a gene: 3. CDR3 length equals 15 residues. CDR3 DNA sequence: TGTGCCAGCAGCGGACTAGCGGGAGAAACCTACGAGCAGTACTTC. Translating gives CASSGLAGETYEQYF.

The chain has TRBV7-9 and TRBJ2-7, with a tentative D call TRBD2 (7 bases). Between the trimmed V and J ends, which lost 3 bases and 3 bases, there was a span of 15 bases. From germline, CDR1 is SEHNR and CDR2 FQNEAQ (reference sequence). The CDR3 spans 15 residues. In DNA, the CDR3 is TGTGCCAGCAGCTTTAGGCGGGGGCCAATCTACGAGCAGTACTTC. Translation gives CASSFRRGPIYEQYF.

This clonotype was seen just once. The genes are TRBV30 and TRBJ2-5, with a possible D match to TRBD2 (5 bases). Germline lookup yields CDR1 GTSNPN and CDR2 SVGIG (reference sequence). The CDR3 is made up of 13 amino acids. The V gene lost 0 bases and the J gene lost 5 bases, with 10 bases spanning the gap. The CDR3 here is CAWSVDSAETQYF. CDR3 sequence (DNA): TGTGCCTGGAGTGTAGATAGCGCGGAGACCCAGTACTTC.

CDR3 residues: CSVEWRSSYNEQFF. The CDR3, as DNA: TGCAGCGTTGAATGGCGGAGCTCCTACAATGAGCAGTTCTTC. V is TRBV29-1 and J is TRBJ2-1; D remains unclear. This CDR3 has 14 residues. Trimming stripped 2 bases from V and 0 bases from J, with 8 bases between. Germline assignment: CDR1 SQVTM and CDR2 ANQGSEA.

This clonotype was observed a handful of times. The rearrangement joins TRBV7-2 to TRBJ2-3; 12 nucleotides line up with TRBD2. Germline loops: CDR1 SGHTA, CDR2 FQGNSA. The length of the CDR3 is 15 residues. The trim removed 4 bases at V and 5 bases at J, leaving 4 bases unmatched. CDR3 nucleotides: TGTGCCAGCAGCTCTAGCGGGGGGGCAGTAGATACGCAGTATTTT. It yields the protein CASSSSGGAVDTQYF.

This clonotype was picked up a small number of times. CDR3 amino acids: CSVDPRARETQYF. The CDR3 coding sequence is TGCAGCGTTGACCCTCGCGCGAGGGAGACCCAGTACTTC. The chain is built from TRBV29-1 and TRBJ2-5; D ambiguous. The V gene lost 3 bases and the J gene lost 5 bases, with 13 bases spanning the gap. The germline CDR1 and CDR2 sequences are SQVTM and ANQGSEA. The CDR3 is 13 residues long.

This clonotype has only a few counts. This chain connects TRBV4-3 to TRBJ2-7; a weak D match, TRBD1 (6 bases). Trimming removed 3 bases from V and 1 base from J, with 13 bases in between. The V gene's germline CDR1 is LGHNA and CDR2 YSLEER. The CDR3 is made up of 15 amino acids. CDR3 protein: CASSHAHGQSYEQYF. The DNA of the CDR3 is TGCGCCAGCAGCCACGCGCACGGACAGTCCTACGAGCAGTACTTC.

This clonotype was detected a few times. V gene TRBV20-1 combines with J gene TRBJ2-5, with 8 bases lining up with TRBD1. Germline CDR1 is DFQATT and CDR2 is SNEGSKA (reference sequence). V lost 3 bases and J lost 2; bases outside the gene matches: 8. The CDR3 runs 15 residues. This chain's CDR3 is CSARDVDRAQETQYF. The CDR3 coding sequence is TGCAGTGCTAGGGACGTGGACAGGGCGCAAGAGACCCAGTACTTC.

This chain connects TRBV2 to TRBJ2-3; 8 bases are shared with TRBD2. Germline V gene data show CDR1 as SNHLY and CDR2 as FYNNEI. This CDR3 spans 17 amino acids. V lost 6 bases to trimming and J lost 1 base; unmatched junction nucleotides: 12. CDR3 sequence: CASRKPPSGSRTDTQYF. The CDR3 nucleotides are TGTGCCAGCAGGAAACCCCCGAGCGGGAGTCGCACAGATACGCAGTATTTT. Complete variable domain (other parts from reference TRBV2 and TRBJ2-3): EPEVTQTPSHQVTQMGQEVILRCVPISNHLYFYWYRQILGQKVEFLVSFYNNEISEKSEIFDDQFSVERPDGSNFTLKIRSTKLEDSAMYFCASRKPPSGSRTDTQYFGPGTRLTVL.

This clonotype came up many times. The chain links TRBV4-3 to TRBJ2-1; 11 nucleotides match TRBD2. The junction had 5 bases not matched to a gene; V was cut back by 2 bases and J by 5 bases. This CDR3 has 16 amino acids. Germline lookup yields CDR1 LGHNA and CDR2 YSLEER. CDR3 in DNA: TGCGCCAGCAGCCAATCGTTTAGCGGGAGGGACAATGAGCAGTTCTTC. Protein sequence: CASSQSFSGRDNEQFF.

V and J are TRBV7-3 and TRBJ2-2; no clear D gene. The V gene lost 7 bases and the J gene lost 7 bases, with 10 bases spanning the gap. Germline V gene lookup returns CDR1 SGHTA and CDR2 FQGTGA. The CDR3 consists of 12 residues. The CDR3: CASTPGGGELFF. DNA of the CDR3: TGTGCCAGCACCCCTGGCGGCGGGGAGCTGTTTTTT.